This TCR beta chain was identified during a study of blood T cell repertoires in COVID-19. Looking at the study overall: Sources were T cells, B-cell-depleted T cells, or PBMCs; the material itself was cDNA or gDNA.

Trimming shortened V by 6 bases and J by 8 bases, and 10 bases separated the two germline ends. CDR3 length: 11 residues. Germline-derived CDR1 and CDR2 are MNHEY and SVGAGI. In the authors' workflow: Reference gene primer amplification in the assay estimated nucleated cell counts. Clones were sequenced by immunoSEQ multiplex PCR, and TCRdb holds only the in-frame ones, with some missing. V and J calls and clone size are those listed in that table; D and trimming were worked out from the DNA. The sample includes around 97,000 clones, about 92% of them seen just once. The TCR was taken from a woman older than 75 in a cohort sampled during active COVID-19. Sequencing used peripheral blood. The chain links TRBV6-5 to TRBJ1-1; no firm D call. The CDR3 DNA reads TGTGCCAGCAGGTCCCTTGAGGAAGCTTTCTTT. Translation gives CASRSLEEAFF.